The 11 T cell receptor beta chains given below trace back to one sample, sequenced in a study of T-cell memory formation after mild COVID-19. TCRdb re-called the 5' RACE reads with MiXCR, one entry per CDR3 protein. The sample has around 250,000 distinct CDR3 sequences; over 9% are singletons. The source material was PBMCs or a T cell subset sorted from them (not recorded which). These receptors all come from a man between 18 and 35 years old who had mild COVID-19 (a few samples of this study predate the infection). Cell type and time point are not known.

In its sample, this clonotype was seen a few times. This CDR3 reads CSARDRALVETQYF. The CDR3 region has the DNA TGCAGTGCTAGAGACAGGGCCTTAGTAGAGACCCAGTACTTC. The genes are TRBV20-1 and TRBJ2-5; possibly TRBD1 for D (5 bases). CDR1 DFQATT and CDR2 SNEGSKA come from the germline V gene (reference sequence). V was clipped by 0 bases and J by 4 bases, with 12 bases between them. There are 14 residues in the CDR3.

This clonotype was counted between two and nine times. CDR3 nucleotides: TGTGCCAGCAGCGGCTCCAGGGCGCGGGTGAACACTGAAGCTTTCTTT. Amino acids: CASSGSRARVNTEAFF. The chain links TRBV7-2 to TRBJ1-1; the D gene is possibly TRBD1 (5 bases). The germline V and J ends were trimmed by 5 bases and 0 bases, with 16 bases remaining between them. The length of the CDR3 is 16 residues. CDR1 and CDR2 from the germline V gene are SGHTA and FQGNSA.

The chain recombines TRBV14 with TRBJ2-3; TRBD2 might be the D (6 bases). The germline gives CDR1 SGHDN, CDR2 FVKESK. The CDR3 length is 16 residues. V was pared by 4 bases and J by 4 bases, with 18 bases between. The CDR3 is CASSPNFLATSDTQYF. For the CDR3, the DNA is TGTGCCAGCAGCCCAAATTTCCTAGCGACGTCAGATACGCAGTATTTT. Filled out from reference TRBV14 and TRBJ2-3, the complete variable domain reads EAGVTQFPSHSVIEKGQTVTLRCDPISGHDNLYWYRRVMGKEIKFLLHFVKESKQDESGMPNNRFLAERTGGTYSTLKVQPAELEDSGVYFCASSPNFLATSDTQYFGPGTRLTVL.

The CDR3 DNA is TGTGCCACGGGGACAGGGAACACCGGGGAGCTGTTTTTT. It codes for CATGTGNTGELFF. V is TRBV15 and J is TRBJ2-2, with 8 bases fitting TRBD1. Germline CDR1 LNHNV, CDR2 YYDKDF (reference sequence). This CDR3 comprises 13 residues. Germline trimming cut 9 bases from V and 1 base from J; bases unmatched to any gene: 1.

This clonotype has only a few counts. This sequence joins TRBV6-2 or TRBV6-3 and TRBJ2-7, with D tentatively TRBD1 or TRBD2 (7 bases each). The CDR3 loop spans 13 amino acids. Trimming took 5 bases from V and 5 from J, leaving 13 bases between them. Germline V lookup: CDR1 MNHEY, CDR2 SVGEGT. The CDR3 bases are TGTGCCAGCAGTCAGGGGGGGATCAACGAGCAGTACGTC. Protein: CASSQGGINEQYV.

The chain uses TRBV19 and TRBJ1-5; D is undetermined. Between the trimmed V and J ends, which lost 5 bases and 7 bases, there was a span of 12 bases. CDR3 length: 13 amino acids. Germline loops: CDR1 LNHDA, CDR2 SQIVND (reference sequence). For the CDR3, the DNA is TGTGCCAGTAGTTCGGAAGGGATCCAGCCCCAGCATTTT. Translating gives CASSSEGIQPQHF.

This chain links TRBV15 with TRBJ2-7; D gene ambiguous. The germline V gene has CDR1 LNHNV and CDR2 YYDKDF (reference sequence). The CDR3 is 13 residues long. Trimming shortened V by 2 bases and J by 5 bases, and 10 bases separated the two germline ends. The DNA of the CDR3 is TGTGCCACCAGCAGACGACTTGGGGACGAGCAGTACTTC. Translated: CATSRRLGDEQYF. The full variable domain, its missing parts supplied by reference TRBV15 and TRBJ2-7, is DAMVIQNPRYQVTQFGKPVTLSCSQTLNHNVMYWYQQKSSQAPKLLFHYYDKDFNNEADTPDNFQSRRPNTSFCFLDIRSPGLGDTAMYLCATSRRLGDEQYFGPGTRLTVT.

The table lists this clonotype with a few counts. This chain uses TRBV20-1 with TRBJ2-3, with 8 bases fitting TRBD2. The V segment lost 5 bases and the J segment 0 bases; nucleotides outside the gene matches: 7. Germline values: CDR1 DFQATT, CDR2 SNEGSKA (reference sequence). The CDR3 spans 15 residues. The CDR3 sequence: CSALGLAGSTDTQYF. In DNA, the CDR3 is TGCAGTGCTCTGGGTTTAGCGGGGAGCACAGATACGCAGTATTTT.

This clonotype was recorded a few times. The chain joins TRBV5-1 to TRBJ2-4; D might be TRBD1 or TRBD2, each matching 5 bases. Trimming took 3 bases from V and 6 from J, leaving 16 bases between them. CDR1 and CDR2 (germline): SGHRS, YFSETQ. This CDR3 spans 15 amino acids. The CDR3 here is CASSSEGRAGNIQYF. In nucleotides, the CDR3 is TGCGCCAGCAGCTCAGAGGGGCGAGCCGGAAACATTCAGTACTTC.

With respect to this clonotype: Sequence at one end of the junction differs from germline and may be a read error. The V and J genes are TRBV7-3 and TRBJ1-1; D may be TRBD1 (6 bases). Germline-derived CDR1 and CDR2 are SGHTA and FQGTGA. The CDR3 runs to 13 residues. CDR3 in amino acids: CASSRVGDTEAFF. The CDR3 nucleotides read TGTGCCAGCAGCCGGGTGGGGGACACCGAAGCTTTCTTT.

This clonotype has at least ten counts. The J gene is TRBJ1-2, the V gene TRBV4-1, with 8 bases aligning to TRBD1. V dropped 0 bases and J dropped 2; count of bases not matched to a gene: 5. From germline, CDR1 is MGHRA and CDR2 YSYEKL. The CDR3 spans 16 residues. DNA for the CDR3: TGCGCCAGCAGCCAAGATCGAAGGACAGGGAACTATGGCTACACCTTC. Protein sequence: CASSQDRRTGNYGYTF.